This T cell receptor (beta chain) was sequenced during a study of OX40 agonist ivuxolimab in advanced cancers. Study results and caveats: Compared with CD4+, CD8+ T cells on average had more expanded clones.

The ends were cut back, 3 bases at V and 2 bases at J, with 13 bases in the middle. The CDR3 has 14 amino acids. Per germline, CDR1 SQVTM and CDR2 ANQGSEA. Data came from immunoSEQ multiplex PCR; TCRdb stores just in-frame clones and leaves some out. The sample includes 100,000 or so clones, 85% to 95% seen only once; the top ten take around 0.58%. Worth noting for this clone: Antigen unknown.

This clonotype was obtained from an adult with an advanced solid tumor such as melanoma, head and neck, liver or kidney cancer. The chain recombines TRBV29-1 with TRBJ2-5; D unresolved. Material: CD4+ or CD8+ T cells sorted from blood, obtained in a trial of the OX40 agonist ivuxolimab. The CDR3 here is CSVDGVLDQETQYF. The CDR3 DNA is TGCAGCGTTGATGGGGTTTTGGATCAAGAGACCCAGTACTTC.